The sequence of this T cell receptor beta chain was determined in a study of brain T cells in children with intractable seizures. Measured with immunoSEQ multiplex PCR; TCRdb has only the in-frame clones, and not every one. This repertoire shows roughly 64,000 clones, about 96% found once; its top ten account for approximately 0.37%. Sequencing was limited to surgery cases with top T cell transcript signatures in brain tissue. Looked up from germline, CDR1 is LNHDA and CDR2 is SQIVND (reference sequence). V was clipped by 1 base and J by 3 bases, with 2 bases between them. There are 12 residues in the CDR3.

This TCR was sampled from a boy under two years old with focal cortical dysplasia and intractable seizures. The sample was peripheral blood, taken at surgery. This chain uses TRBV19 with TRBJ2-3; no firm D call. CDR3 loop: CASSIGTDTQYF. DNA for the CDR3: TGTGCCAGTAGTATAGGAACAGATACGCAGTATTTT.